A selection of T cell receptor beta chains follows, all from one sample in a study of early T cells in non-severe SARS-CoV-2 infection. TCRdb itself ran the 5' RACE reads through MiXCR, one entry per CDR3 protein. The table lists some 40,000 distinct CDR3 sequences, under 7.5% of them singletons. Sequencing used whole blood, obtained at baseline. The receptors here all came from an adult who was a healthcare worker with PCR-confirmed SARS-CoV-2 infection or an uninfected control (not recorded which). Both conserved end residues are part of each CDR3. The order of the fields is clone size, V gene, D gene, J gene, CDR3 DNA, CDR3 protein. D genes are given only for firm matches. Rows give clone size only sometimes, using once, few, many, or a class for an expanded clone.

size: many; V: TRBV7-9; D: TRBD1; J: TRBJ1-2; DNA: TGTGCCAGCAGCTTGGACAGGGAACAGGGCTACACCTTC; CDR3: CASSLDREQGYTF
size: -; V: TRBV13; D: -; J: TRBJ2-5; DNA: TGTGCCAGCAGCTTAGGACAGGGCTTCGGGACCCAGTACTTC; CDR3: CASSLGQGFGTQYF
size: many; V: TRBV6-6; D: -; J: TRBJ2-7; DNA: TGTGCCAGCAGTTACTCGCCCCGGGGGCGCTCCTACGAGCAGTACTTC; CDR3: CASSYSPRGRSYEQYF
size: few; V: TRBV6-2/TRBV6-3; D: -; J: TRBJ2-1; DNA: TGTGCCAGCATCAAACAGAGGGCTAGCCTCTCCTACAATGAGCAGTTCTTC; CDR3: CASIKQRASLSYNEQFF
size: many; V: TRBV7-3; D: TRBD2; J: TRBJ2-1; DNA: TGTGCCAGCACCCCCTTCGGGCTAGCGGCTTACAATGAGCAGTTCTTC; CDR3: CASTPFGLAAYNEQFF
size: many; V: TRBV20-1; D: -; J: TRBJ2-1; DNA: TGCAGTGCAAACAGAGATAGGAGGACCTACAATGAGCAGTTCTTC; CDR3: CSANRDRRTYNEQFF
size: few; V: TRBV18; D: -; J: TRBJ2-5; DNA: TGTGCCAGCTCACCAAATGAGGAGACCCAGTACTTC; CDR3: CASSPNEETQYF
size: many; V: TRBV11-1; D: -; J: TRBJ2-1; DNA: TGTGCCAGCGGGGAGACACCCTACAATGAGCAGTTCTTC; CDR3: CASGETPYNEQFF
size: many; V: TRBV7-6; D: -; J: TRBJ2-1; DNA: TGTGCCAGCAGCTCGTGGACCCGCGGGTACAATGAGCAGTTCTTC; CDR3: CASSSWTRGYNEQFF
size: many; V: TRBV30; D: -; J: TRBJ2-2; DNA: TGTGCCTGGTTTTGGGGGGATACCGGGGAGCTGTTTTTT; CDR3: CAWFWGDTGELFF
size: many; V: TRBV9; D: -; J: TRBJ2-5; DNA: TGTGCCAGCAGCGTAGGAGGAGGAGAGACCCAGTACTTC; CDR3: CASSVGGGETQYF
size: -; V: TRBV19; D: -; J: TRBJ1-2; DNA: TGTGCCAGTAGATCGACGAGAGAGAGAGCTATGTATGGCTACACCTTC; CDR3: CASRSTRERAMYGYTF
size: few; V: TRBV18; D: -; J: TRBJ1-2; DNA: TGTGCCAGCTCATCAGGGACACCTCCTAACTATGGCTACACCTTC; CDR3: CASSSGTPPNYGYTF
size: many; V: TRBV6-6; D: -; J: TRBJ1-6; DNA: TGTGCCAGCAGTCCCCCCCTTTTAGATTCACCCCTCCACTTT; CDR3: CASSPPLLDSPLHF
size: few; V: TRBV10-3; D: TRBD2; J: TRBJ2-5; DNA: TGTGCCATCAGTGACCAGACTAGCGGGAGTACGGAGACCCAGTACTTC; CDR3: CAISDQTSGSTETQYF
size: -; V: TRBV27; D: -; J: TRBJ2-3; DNA: TGTGCCAGCAGTTTAAACGGGGCGGATACGCAGTATTTT; CDR3: CASSLNGADTQYF
size: many; V: TRBV7-8; D: TRBD1; J: TRBJ2-7; DNA: TGTGCCAGCAGCCCCACCGCCCTGACAGGGCGCTCCTACGAGCAGTACTTC; CDR3: CASSPTALTGRSYEQYF
size: many; V: TRBV12-3/TRBV12-4; D: TRBD1; J: TRBJ2-3; DNA: TGTGCCAGCAAACAGACAGGGGGAGGCACAGATACGCAGTATTTT; CDR3: CASKQTGGGTDTQYF
size: few; V: TRBV20-1; D: -; J: TRBJ2-7; DNA: TGCAGTGCTAGATATAGGGAGTTGAGTGAGTGGTCCCAAGTGGGCGAGCAGTACTTC; CDR3: CSARYRELSEWSQVGEQYF
size: many; V: TRBV29-1; D: TRBD1; J: TRBJ1-1; DNA: TGCAGCGTATACGGGACAGCCAACACTGAAGCTTTCTTT; CDR3: CSVYGTANTEAFF
size: many; V: TRBV4-3; D: TRBD2; J: TRBJ2-4; DNA: TGCGCCAGCAGCCAAGCTCCGGGGGGGGATCGTAAAAACATTCAGTACTTC; CDR3: CASSQAPGGDRKNIQYF
size: -; V: TRBV2; D: TRBD1; J: TRBJ2-7; DNA: TGTGCCAGCATTGGGACAGGGAGCGAGCAGTACTTC; CDR3: CASIGTGSEQYF
size: many; V: TRBV20-1; D: TRBD2; J: TRBJ2-1; DNA: TGCAGTGCTGGGATAGCGGGGGGCTACAATGAGCAGTTCTTC; CDR3: CSAGIAGGYNEQFF
size: many; V: TRBV4-1; D: -; J: TRBJ2-7; DNA: TGCGCCAGCAGCCAAGACGAGACCCGATACTACGAGCAGTACTTC; CDR3: CASSQDETRYYEQYF
size: few; V: TRBV5-4; D: TRBD1; J: TRBJ2-7; DNA: TGTGCCAGCAGCTTCGGACAGGGTGGTTACGAGCAGTACTTC; CDR3: CASSFGQGGYEQYF
size: few; V: TRBV2; D: -; J: TRBJ2-7; DNA: TGTGCCACCGGGGCCGCGGGACTGCAGTACTTC; CDR3: CATGAAGLQYF
size: -; V: TRBV7-3; D: TRBD2; J: TRBJ2-1; DNA: TGTGCCAGCAGCTCTTTAGCGGGAGTGGGGGAGCAGTTCTTC; CDR3: CASSSLAGVGEQFF
size: -; V: TRBV20-1; D: -; J: TRBJ2-7; DNA: TGCAGTGCTCCCGACACACTACCCCCCTACGAGCAGTACTTC; CDR3: CSAPDTLPPYEQYF
size: many; V: TRBV7-9; D: TRBD2; J: TRBJ2-3; DNA: TGTGCCAGCAGCTGGACTAGCGGGAGAGATACGCAGTATTTT; CDR3: CASSWTSGRDTQYF
size: few; V: TRBV20-1; D: -; J: TRBJ2-1; DNA: TGCAGTGCCAAACCCGATCCCGTTATTGACAATGAGCAGTTCTTC; CDR3: CSAKPDPVIDNEQFF
size: -; V: TRBV10-3; D: TRBD1; J: TRBJ1-2; DNA: TGTGCCATCCACCCGACAGGGGCTAACTATGGCTACACCTTC; CDR3: CAIHPTGANYGYTF
size: few; V: TRBV12-3/TRBV12-4; D: TRBD1; J: TRBJ2-5; DNA: TGTGCCAGCTTGGGACAGGGGGGGCGTGGGACCCAGTACTTC; CDR3: CASLGQGGRGTQYF
size: few; V: TRBV28; D: -; J: TRBJ2-7; DNA: TGTGCCAGCAGTTTAACCGGGGCTGGGTACGAGCAGTACTTC; CDR3: CASSLTGAGYEQYF
size: many; V: TRBV24-1; D: -; J: TRBJ2-1; DNA: TGTGCCACCAGTGATTTGCTCAATAGACAAGAGCAGTTCTTC; CDR3: CATSDLLNRQEQFF
size: many; V: TRBV20-1; D: TRBD2; J: TRBJ2-1; DNA: TGCAGTGCCCAACCGGGAGGGGTTGAGCAGTTCTTC; CDR3: CSAQPGGVEQFF
size: -; V: TRBV4-1; D: -; J: TRBJ1-4; DNA: TGCGCCAGCAGCCTAAGGTCTCCTGCAACTAATGAAAAACTGTTTTTT; CDR3: CASSLRSPATNEKLFF
size: few; V: TRBV7-8; D: -; J: TRBJ2-1; DNA: TGTGCCAGCAGCAAGGCCCGGGATCCCTATACTAATGAGCAGTTCTTC; CDR3: CASSKARDPYTNEQFF
size: many; V: TRBV7-2; D: TRBD1; J: TRBJ1-1; DNA: TGTGCCAGCAGCTTATTACCGGGACAGGTTTGGGCGAACACTGAAGCTTTCTTT; CDR3: CASSLLPGQVWANTEAFF
size: -; V: TRBV7-2; D: TRBD2; J: TRBJ2-3; DNA: TGTGCCAGCAGCTTAGGGGCGGGAGGGCAAACAGATACGCAGTATTTT; CDR3: CASSLGAGGQTDTQYF
size: few; V: TRBV6-5; D: -; J: TRBJ2-5; DNA: TGTGCCAGCAGTTACGCCCTTCTTGGGCTGATCGAGACCCAGTACTTC; CDR3: CASSYALLGLIETQYF
size: few; V: TRBV6-5; D: TRBD2; J: TRBJ2-1; DNA: TGTGCCAGCAGTAAAGCGGGGGCAGGAAATGAGCAGTTCTTC; CDR3: CASSKAGAGNEQFF
size: many; V: TRBV2; D: TRBD2; J: TRBJ2-1; DNA: TGTGCCAGCATGAGGACTAGCGGAAACAATGAGCAGTTCTTC; CDR3: CASMRTSGNNEQFF
size: many; V: TRBV28; D: TRBD2; J: TRBJ2-3; DNA: TGTGCCAGCAGTTTATGGCTAGCGGGAGGGCCCGAAGATACGCAGTATTTT; CDR3: CASSLWLAGGPEDTQYF
size: -; V: TRBV6-6; D: -; J: TRBJ2-3; DNA: TGTGCCAGCAGCCGACGACTTGGCGGGGCCACAGATACGCAGTATTTT; CDR3: CASSRRLGGATDTQYF